The 20 T cell receptor beta chains reported below all come from one sample, sequenced in a study of immune evolution from preneoplasia to lung adenocarcinoma. Method: immunoSEQ multiplex PCR; TCRdb's copy keeps in-frame clones and lacks some. This repertoire shows more than 10,000 clones, more than 70% found once; its top ten account for around 31%. Sequenced input: FFPE normal lung tissue adjacent to the tumor. These receptors all stem from a person aged 55 to 75 with lung adenocarcinoma. Some clones in this sample may be carry-over from other donors' samples.

This clone was seen more than once but under ten times. This chain uses TRBV9 with TRBJ2-3; possible D gene TRBD2, 6 bases. The CDR3 is made up of 15 amino acids. CDR1 SGDLS and CDR2 YYNGEE come from the germline V gene. V shed 3 bases and J shed 3 bases, with 14 bases lying between them. CDR3: CASSGFVGRTDTQYF. The CDR3 DNA reads TGTGCCAGCAGCGGATTTGTCGGGAGAACAGATACGCAGTATTTT.

This chain uses TRBV5-1 with TRBJ2-3, with 9 bases aligning to TRBD1. The CDR3 spans 16 residues. Germline values: CDR1 SGHRS, CDR2 YFSETQ. With 0 bases clipped from V and 3 bases from J, the junction kept 5 bases outside the gene matches. This CDR3 reads CASSLATGGSTDTQYF. In nucleotides, the CDR3 is TGCGCCAGCAGCTTGGCGACAGGGGGTAGTACAGATACGCAGTATTTT.

The rearrangement links TRBV4-1 to TRBJ2-7, with D unclear. The CDR3 totals 13 residues. Trimming removed 0 bases at V and 2 bases at J, with 5 bases between. Germline CDR1 reads MGHRA; CDR2 reads YSYEKL. CDR3 nucleotide sequence: TGCGCCAGCAGCCAAGATCTGGCCTACGAGCAGTACTTC. It translates to CASSQDLAYEQYF.

This clone was found once. The chain links TRBV28 to TRBJ1-2; the D gene is possibly TRBD1 (5 bases). Germline V gene sequence: CDR1 MDHEN, CDR2 SYDVKM. Trimming took 2 bases from V and 2 from J, leaving 21 bases between them. This CDR3 region has 18 residues. CDR3 sequence: CASSLGPIRRGPNYGYTF. In DNA form, the CDR3 reads TGTGCCAGCAGTTTAGGCCCCATAAGGAGGGGCCCGAACTATGGCTACACCTTC.

This clone was seen a handful of times. The rearrangement links TRBV5-6 to TRBJ1-5, with D possibly being TRBD1 (5 bases). The ends were cut back, 0 bases at V and 7 bases at J, with 14 bases in the middle. The CDR3 runs to 15 residues. Looked up from germline, CDR1 is SGHDT and CDR2 is YYEEEE. The CDR3 spells CASSLGGRGEQPQHF. CDR3 coding DNA: TGTGCCAGCAGCTTGGGGGGACGTGGCGAACAGCCCCAGCATTTT.

This chain joins TRBV11-2 and TRBJ2-7; D may be TRBD1 (5 bases). The CDR3 is 14 amino acids. Germline values: CDR1 SGHAT, CDR2 FQNNGV. V lost 5 bases, J lost 1 base, and 12 bases lay in between. In DNA form, the CDR3 reads TGTGCCAGCAGCCCCCGACAGTATTCCTACGAGCAGTACTTC. Translating gives CASSPRQYSYEQYF. Supplemented by reference TRBV11-2 and TRBJ2-7, the full variable domain reads EAGVAQSPRYKIIEKRQSVAFWCNPISGHATLYWYQQILGQGPKLLIQFQNNGVVDDSQLPKDRFSAERLKGVDSTLKIQPAKLEDSAVYLCASSPRQYSYEQYFGPGTRLTVT.

The V gene is TRBV28, the J gene TRBJ2-7; 8 bases are a match to TRBD1. The germline V gene has CDR1 MDHEN and CDR2 SYDVKM. The V gene end was trimmed by 3 bases and the J gene end by 4 bases; junction bases not matched to a gene: 5. The CDR3 has 14 residues. The CDR3 coding sequence is TGTGCCAGCAGTTTTCAGGGGGCGTCATACGAGCAGTACTTC. As protein: CASSFQGASYEQYF.

The table lists this clone with a few counts. J is TRBJ2-7 and V is TRBV28; D is undetermined. This CDR3 has 14 amino acids. The germline V and J ends were trimmed by 6 bases and 2 bases, with 14 bases remaining between them. Germline loops: CDR1 MDHEN, CDR2 SYDVKM. The CDR3 loop reads CASSPILSTYEQYF. The CDR3 coding sequence is TGTGCCAGCAGCCCCATCCTGTCTACCTACGAGCAGTACTTC. Filled out from reference TRBV28 and TRBJ2-7, the complete variable domain reads DVKVTQSSRYLVKRTGEKVFLECVQDMDHENMFWYRQDPGLGLRLIYFSYDVKMKEKGDIPEGYSVSREKKERFSLILESASTNQTSMYLCASSPILSTYEQYFGPGTRLTVT.

The V gene is TRBV10-3, the J gene TRBJ2-7; TRBD1 matches 9 bases. The CDR3 length is 15 residues. V lost 3 bases to trimming and J lost 6 bases; unmatched junction nucleotides: 9. Germline V CDR1 and CDR2: ENHRY, SYGVKD. CDR3 loop: CAISDAGTGLGEQYF. Here the CDR3 DNA reads TGTGCCATCAGTGACGCCGGGACAGGGCTGGGCGAGCAGTACTTC.

The CDR3 reads CATSNWDRGTDTQYF. In DNA form, the CDR3 reads TGTGCCACCAGCAACTGGGACAGGGGGACAGATACGCAGTATTTT. The rearrangement links TRBV15 to TRBJ2-3; 11 bases agree with TRBD1. J lost 3 bases, V lost 4 bases, and 3 bases had no gene match. Germline V lookup: CDR1 LNHNV, CDR2 YYDKDF (reference sequence). This CDR3 is 15 amino acids long.

The rearrangement uses TRBV6-5 and TRBJ2-6, with D possibly TRBD1 on 5 matching bases. The CDR3 loop spans 15 amino acids. The germline V gene has CDR1 MNHEY and CDR2 SVGAGI. V was clipped by 6 bases and J by 1 base, with 10 bases between them. CDR3 loop: CASRAGLSGANVLTF. CDR3 nucleotide sequence: TGTGCCAGCAGAGCAGGGCTTTCTGGGGCCAACGTCCTGACTTTC.

This clone has a single count. The CDR3 sequence is CASSPNAGTGAVEQYF. The DNA of the CDR3 is TGTGCCAGCAGCCCCAACGCCGGGACAGGGGCAGTTGAGCAGTACTTC. The chain recombines TRBV11-2 with TRBJ2-7; 10 bases agree with TRBD1. V dropped 5 bases and J dropped 7; count of bases not matched to a gene: 14. Germline CDR1 reads SGHAT; CDR2 reads FQNNGV. CDR3 length: 16 amino acids.

This chain uses TRBV30 with TRBJ1-5; D uncertain. Trimming shortened V by 3 bases and J by 7 bases, and 16 bases separated the two germline ends. The CDR3 totals 14 residues. The germline CDR1 and CDR2 sequences are GTSNPN and SVGIG (reference sequence). The CDR3 reads CAWSGSLGNQPQHF. The CDR3 DNA sequence: TGTGCCTGGAGCGGAAGCCTCGGGAACCAGCCCCAGCATTTT.

This clone was counted only a few times. This chain connects TRBV5-1 to TRBJ2-3; D is unresolved. The CDR3 extends over 13 amino acids. The V gene's germline CDR1 is SGHRS and CDR2 YFSETQ. V shed 4 bases and J shed 4 bases, with 10 bases lying between them. The CDR3, as DNA: TGCGCCAGCAGCACCCGACTCGCAGATACGCAGTATTTT. This sequence encodes CASSTRLADTQYF.

V usage is TRBV18 and J usage is TRBJ2-5; TRBD1 matches at 9 bases. CDR3 length: 13 residues. The germline CDR1 and CDR2 sequences are KGHSH and LQKENI. With V trimmed by 6 bases and J by 4 bases, 3 bases remained unmatched. DNA of the CDR3: TGTGCCAGCTCCGGGACAGGGAGAGAGACCCAGTACTTC. Encoded protein: CASSGTGRETQYF. The full variable domain, with the rest looked up from reference TRBV18 and TRBJ2-5, is NAGVMQNPRHLVRRRGQEARLRCSPMKGHSHVYWYRQLPEEGLKFMVYLQKENIIDESGMPKERFSAEFPKEGPSILRIQQVVRGDSAAYFCASSGTGRETQYFGPGTRLLVL.

This clone is medium-sized. The genes are TRBV11-2 and TRBJ2-7, with 8 bases matching TRBD1. The germline gives CDR1 SGHAT, CDR2 FQNNGV. V lost 1 base and J lost 3; bases outside the gene matches: 8. This CDR3 has 16 amino acids. The CDR3 here is CASSLGGTGGHYEQYF. The CDR3 DNA reads as TGTGCCAGCAGCTTAGGTGGGACAGGAGGTCACTACGAGCAGTACTTC.

The chain employs TRBV27 and TRBJ2-1; weak D call: TRBD1 (6 bases). The CDR3 consists of 15 residues. Germline V lookup: CDR1 MNHEY, CDR2 SMNVEV (reference sequence). V shed 5 bases and J shed 0 bases, with 11 bases lying between them. CDR3 nucleotide sequence: TGTGCCAGCAGTATTGACAGGCTCTCCTACAATGAGCAGTTCTTC. Its protein is CASSIDRLSYNEQFF.

The chain employs TRBV5-1 and TRBJ2-2; D is unclear. Germline V gene data show CDR1 as SGHRS and CDR2 as YFSETQ. This CDR3 comprises 14 residues. Trimming removed 0 bases from V and 3 bases from J, with 6 bases in between. In DNA form, the CDR3 reads TGCGCCAGCAGCTTGGGATTAGACACCGGGGAGCTGTTTTTT. Translated: CASSLGLDTGELFF.

In its sample, this clone was seen a few times. The V and J genes are TRBV27 and TRBJ1-5, with D perhaps matching TRBD1 (6 bases). The germline gives CDR1 MNHEY, CDR2 SMNVEV (reference sequence). V was cut by 2 bases and J by 2 bases, with 10 bases left in between. The CDR3 length is 15 residues. CDR3 nucleotides: TGTGCCAGCAGTTTAAACAGGGAAGGCAATCAGCCCCAGCATTTT. It is translated as CASSLNREGNQPQHF.

The chain uses TRBV6-5 and TRBJ2-7, with TRBD2 identical over 7 bases. Looked up from germline, CDR1 is MNHEY and CDR2 is SVGAGI. This CDR3 has 15 amino acids. Trimming took 2 bases from V and 0 from J; bases not matched to a gene: 4. The CDR3: CASSYPRGGSYEQYF. Written as DNA, the CDR3 is TGTGCCAGCAGTTACCCCCGCGGGGGCTCCTACGAGCAGTACTTC.